One and the same sample provided the 5 T cell receptor beta chains below, sequenced in a study of cytomegalovirus exposure and HLA in healthy donors. Profiling relied on immunoSEQ multiplex PCR, and the TCRdb table lists in-frame clones only, not all of them. The table has fewer than 60,000 clones, about 94% seen once. The sequencing sample was made of PBMCs. These receptor sequences come from a young woman in good health and CMV-seropositive.

This clone was picked up one time. This sequence joins TRBV5-1 and TRBJ2-7; tentatively, D is TRBD1 (6 bases). V gave up 0 bases and J gave up 6 bases, with 7 bases separating them. The germline gives CDR1 SGHRS, CDR2 YFSETQ. The CDR3 is made up of 12 amino acids. The CDR3, as DNA: TGCGCCAGCAGCTTGGGCAGGGGCGAGCAGTACTTC. As protein: CASSLGRGEQYF.

The chain joins TRBV6-1 to TRBJ2-3, with D perhaps matching TRBD2 (6 bases). Looked up from germline, CDR1 is MNHNS and CDR2 is SASEGT. V was shortened by 0 bases and J by 4 bases, with 8 bases between the two germline ends. The CDR3 sequence is 14 residues long. In nucleotides, the CDR3 is TGTGCCAGCAGTGAAGCGATAGCGGCAGATACGCAGTATTTT. Protein: CASSEAIAADTQYF.

This clone is a singleton in its sample. The chain employs TRBV19 and TRBJ2-7; 7 bases are a match to TRBD2. Per the germline V gene, CDR1 is LNHDA and CDR2 is SQIVND (reference sequence). This CDR3 region has 13 residues. V was pared by 4 bases and J by 2 bases, with 2 bases of the junction left unmatched. The CDR3 region has the DNA TGTGCCAGTAGTACCGGACTAGCCTACGAGCAGTACTTC. Translating it yields CASSTGLAYEQYF. Using reference TRBV19 and TRBJ2-7 for the parts outside the CDR3, the full variable domain is DGGITQSPKYLFRKEGQNVTLSCEQNLNHDAMYWYRQDPGQGLRLIYYSQIVNDFQKGDIAEGYSVSREKKESFPLTVTSAQKNPTAFYLCASSTGLAYEQYFGPGTRLTVT.

CDR3 amino acids: CASTSFANTGELFF. In DNA, the CDR3 is TGTGCCAGCACTAGTTTCGCGAACACCGGGGAGCTGTTTTTT. This sequence joins TRBV7-9 and TRBJ2-2; no definite D call. Trimming stripped 7 bases from V and 0 bases from J, with 9 bases between. This CDR3 has 14 residues. Germline V gene data show CDR1 as SEHNR and CDR2 as FQNEAQ (reference sequence).

V gene TRBV28 combines with J gene TRBJ2-1; a possible D gene is TRBD2 (6 bases). There are 14 residues in the CDR3. Germline lookup yields CDR1 MDHEN and CDR2 SYDVKM. V dropped 6 bases and J dropped 8 bases, with 17 bases sitting between them. CDR3 DNA: TGTGCCAGCAGCCAACTGGCGGGAAACTATGAGCAGTTCTTC. It is translated as CASSQLAGNYEQFF. Combining the CDR3 with reference TRBV28 and TRBJ2-1 gives the whole variable domain DVKVTQSSRYLVKRTGEKVFLECVQDMDHENMFWYRQDPGLGLRLIYFSYDVKMKEKGDIPEGYSVSREKKERFSLILESASTNQTSMYLCASSQLAGNYEQFFGPGTRLTVL.